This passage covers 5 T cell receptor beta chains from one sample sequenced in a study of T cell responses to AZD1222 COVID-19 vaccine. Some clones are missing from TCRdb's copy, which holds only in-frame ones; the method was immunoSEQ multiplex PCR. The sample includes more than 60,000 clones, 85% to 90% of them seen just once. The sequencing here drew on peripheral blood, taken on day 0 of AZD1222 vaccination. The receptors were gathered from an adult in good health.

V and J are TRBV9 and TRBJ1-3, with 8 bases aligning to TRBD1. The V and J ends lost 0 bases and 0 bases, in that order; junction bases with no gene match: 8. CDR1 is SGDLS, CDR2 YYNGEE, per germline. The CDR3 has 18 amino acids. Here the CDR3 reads CASSVATGGQSSGNTIYF. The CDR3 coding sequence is TGTGCCAGCAGCGTAGCTACAGGGGGACAGAGCTCTGGAAACACCATATATTTT. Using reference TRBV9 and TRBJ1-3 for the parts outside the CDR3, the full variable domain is DSGVTQTPKHLITATGQRVTLRCSPRSGDLSVYWYQQSLDQGLQFLIQYYNGEERAKGNILERFSAQQFPDLHSELNLSSLELGDSALYFCASSVATGGQSSGNTIYFGEGSWLTVV.

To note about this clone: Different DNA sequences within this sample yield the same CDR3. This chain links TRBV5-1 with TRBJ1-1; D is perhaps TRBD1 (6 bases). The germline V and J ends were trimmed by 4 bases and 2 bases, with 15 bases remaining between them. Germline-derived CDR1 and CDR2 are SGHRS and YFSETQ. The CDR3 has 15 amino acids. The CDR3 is CASSPGGARNTEAFF. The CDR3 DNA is TGCGCCAGCAGCCCCGGGGGGGCACGAAACACTGAAGCTTTCTTT.

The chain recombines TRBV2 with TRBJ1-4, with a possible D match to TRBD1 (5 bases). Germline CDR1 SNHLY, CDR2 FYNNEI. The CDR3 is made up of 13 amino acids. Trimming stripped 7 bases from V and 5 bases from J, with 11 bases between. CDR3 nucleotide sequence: TGTGCCAGCACCGGGGACGTGAATGAAAAACTGTTTTTT. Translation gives CASTGDVNEKLFF.

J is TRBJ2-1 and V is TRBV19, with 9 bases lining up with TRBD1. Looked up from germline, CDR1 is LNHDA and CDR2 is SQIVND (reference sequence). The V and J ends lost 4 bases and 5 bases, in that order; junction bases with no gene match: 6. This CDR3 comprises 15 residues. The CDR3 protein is CASSTGQGPNNEQFF. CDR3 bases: TGTGCCAGTAGTACTGGACAGGGGCCCAACAATGAGCAGTTCTTC.

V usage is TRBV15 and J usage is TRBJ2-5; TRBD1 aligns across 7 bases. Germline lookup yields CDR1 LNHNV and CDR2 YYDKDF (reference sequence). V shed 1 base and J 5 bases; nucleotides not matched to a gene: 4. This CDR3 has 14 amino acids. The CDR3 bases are TGTGCCACCAGCAGAGGGACAGGAATCGAGACCCAGTACTTC. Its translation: CATSRGTGIETQYF. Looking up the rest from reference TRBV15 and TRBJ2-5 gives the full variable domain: DAMVIQNPRYQVTQFGKPVTLSCSQTLNHNVMYWYQQKSSQAPKLLFHYYDKDFNNEADTPDNFQSRRPNTSFCFLDIRSPGLGDTAMYLCATSRGTGIETQYFGPGTRLLVL.